This TCR beta chain was obtained from a study of blood T cells in healthy people across ages. Those donating, healthy Caucasian individuals from Russia, were aged roughly 6 to 90. V lost 1 base and J lost 5; bases outside the gene matches: 4. Germline lookup yields CDR1 DFQATT and CDR2 SNEGSKA (reference sequence). This CDR3 comprises 14 residues. A sample-barcoded 5' primer and a J-beta primer mix were used in a second PCR of roughly 7 to 11 cycles. TCRdb fed the 5' RACE reads into MiXCR, producing one record per CDR3 protein. The sample shows fewer than 1.5 million distinct CDR3 sequences, 35% to 45% of them seen only once.

The sequencing input was blood. The chain couples TRBV20-1 to TRBJ2-3; TRBD2 agrees at 9 bases. The origin of this receptor is a woman aged 18-35 years in good health. CDR3 coding DNA: TGCAGTGCTAGAGTAGCGGGGGCGGGAGATACGCAGTATTTT. Translated, it gives CSARVAGAGDTQYF.